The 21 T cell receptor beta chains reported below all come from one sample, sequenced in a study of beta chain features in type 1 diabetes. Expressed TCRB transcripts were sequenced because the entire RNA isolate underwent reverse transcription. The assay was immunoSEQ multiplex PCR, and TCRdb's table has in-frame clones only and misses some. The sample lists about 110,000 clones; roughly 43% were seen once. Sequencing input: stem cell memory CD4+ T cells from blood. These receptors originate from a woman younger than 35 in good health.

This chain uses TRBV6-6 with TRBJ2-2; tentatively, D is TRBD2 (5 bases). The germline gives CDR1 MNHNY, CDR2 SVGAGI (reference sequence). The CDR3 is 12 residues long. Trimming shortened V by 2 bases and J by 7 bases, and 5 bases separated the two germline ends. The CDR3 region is CASSYDYGELFF. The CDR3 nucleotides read TGTGCCAGCAGTTACGACTACGGGGAGCTGTTTTTT.

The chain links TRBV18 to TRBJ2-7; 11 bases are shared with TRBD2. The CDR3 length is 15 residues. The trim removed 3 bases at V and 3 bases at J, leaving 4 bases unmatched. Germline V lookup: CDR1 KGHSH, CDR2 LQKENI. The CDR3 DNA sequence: TGTGCCAGCTCACCGGTCCTAGCGGGAGGCTACGAGCAGTACTTC. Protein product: CASSPVLAGGYEQYF.

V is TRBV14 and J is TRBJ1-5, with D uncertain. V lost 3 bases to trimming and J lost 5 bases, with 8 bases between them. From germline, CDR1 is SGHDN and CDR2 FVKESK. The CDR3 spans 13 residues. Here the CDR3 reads CASSHGLHQPQHF. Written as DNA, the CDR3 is TGTGCCAGCAGCCACGGGTTACATCAGCCCCAGCATTTT.

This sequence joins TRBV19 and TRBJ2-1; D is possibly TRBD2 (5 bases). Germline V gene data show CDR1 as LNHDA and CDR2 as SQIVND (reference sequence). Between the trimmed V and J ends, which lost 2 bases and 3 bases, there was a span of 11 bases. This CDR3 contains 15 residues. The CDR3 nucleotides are TGTGCCAGTAGTATAAGCGGCCGCCTCTACAATGAGCAGTTCTTC. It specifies CASSISGRLYNEQFF.

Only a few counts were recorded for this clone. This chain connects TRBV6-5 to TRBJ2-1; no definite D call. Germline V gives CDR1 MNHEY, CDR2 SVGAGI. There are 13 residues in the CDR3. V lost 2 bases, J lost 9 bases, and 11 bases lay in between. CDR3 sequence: CASSYGRGSEQFF. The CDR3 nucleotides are TGTGCCAGCAGTTACGGCAGAGGCTCTGAGCAGTTCTTC.

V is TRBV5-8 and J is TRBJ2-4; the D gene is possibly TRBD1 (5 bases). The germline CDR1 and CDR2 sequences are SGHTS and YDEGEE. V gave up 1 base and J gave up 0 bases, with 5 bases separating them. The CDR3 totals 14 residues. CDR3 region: CASSLRGAKNIQYF. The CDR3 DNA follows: TGTGCCAGCAGCTTGAGGGGAGCCAAAAACATTCAGTACTTC.

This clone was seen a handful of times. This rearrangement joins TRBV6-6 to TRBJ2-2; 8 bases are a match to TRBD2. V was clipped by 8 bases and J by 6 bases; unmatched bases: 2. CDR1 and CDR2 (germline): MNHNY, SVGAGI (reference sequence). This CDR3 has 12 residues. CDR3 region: CASGLASGELFF. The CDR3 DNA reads TGTGCCAGCGGACTAGCCTCCGGGGAGCTGTTTTTT.

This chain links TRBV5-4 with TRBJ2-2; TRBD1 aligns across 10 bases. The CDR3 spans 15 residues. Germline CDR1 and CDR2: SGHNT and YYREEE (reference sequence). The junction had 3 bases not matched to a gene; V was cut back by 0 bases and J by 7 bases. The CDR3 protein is CASSLGDRGFGELFF. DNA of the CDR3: TGTGCCAGCAGCTTGGGGGACAGGGGTTTCGGGGAGCTGTTTTTT.

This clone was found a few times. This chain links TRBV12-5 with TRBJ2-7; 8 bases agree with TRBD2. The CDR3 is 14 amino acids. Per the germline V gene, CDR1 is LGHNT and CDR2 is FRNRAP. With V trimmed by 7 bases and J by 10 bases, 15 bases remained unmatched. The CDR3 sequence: CASESSGSRGLQYF. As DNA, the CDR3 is TGTGCTAGTGAATCCAGCGGGAGCCGCGGACTACAGTACTTC. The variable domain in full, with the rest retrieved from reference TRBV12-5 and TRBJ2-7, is DARVTQTPRHKVTEMGQEVTMRCQPILGHNTVFWYRQTMMQGLELLAYFRNRAPLDDSGMPKDRFSAEMPDATLATLKIQPSEPRDSAVYFCASESSGSRGLQYFGPGTRLTVT.

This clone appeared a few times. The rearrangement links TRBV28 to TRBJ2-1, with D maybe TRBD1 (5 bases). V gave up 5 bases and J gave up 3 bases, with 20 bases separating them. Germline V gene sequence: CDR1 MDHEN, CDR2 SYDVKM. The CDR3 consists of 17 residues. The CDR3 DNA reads TGTGCCAGCAGTCCCCTACCCAGGGCAGGTGGCTACAATGAGCAGTTCTTC. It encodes CASSPLPRAGGYNEQFF.

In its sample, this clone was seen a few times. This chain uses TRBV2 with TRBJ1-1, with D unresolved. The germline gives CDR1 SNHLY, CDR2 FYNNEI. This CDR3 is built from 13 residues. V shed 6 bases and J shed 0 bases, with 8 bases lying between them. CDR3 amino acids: CASRLTLNTEAFF. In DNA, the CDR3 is TGTGCCAGCAGACTAACTCTGAACACTGAAGCTTTCTTT.

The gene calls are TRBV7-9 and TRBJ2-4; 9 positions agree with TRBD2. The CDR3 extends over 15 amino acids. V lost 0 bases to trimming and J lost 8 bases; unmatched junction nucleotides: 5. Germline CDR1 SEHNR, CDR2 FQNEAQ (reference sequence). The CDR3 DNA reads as TGTGCCAGCAGCTTAGCGTTAGCGGGAGCGCACATTCAGTACTTC. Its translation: CASSLALAGAHIQYF.

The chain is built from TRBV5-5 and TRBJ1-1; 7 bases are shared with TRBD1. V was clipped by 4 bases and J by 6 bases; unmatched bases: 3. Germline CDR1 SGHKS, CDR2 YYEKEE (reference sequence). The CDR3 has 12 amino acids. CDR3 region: CASSPGQAEAFF. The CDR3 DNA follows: TGTGCCAGCAGCCCCGGACAGGCTGAAGCTTTCTTT.

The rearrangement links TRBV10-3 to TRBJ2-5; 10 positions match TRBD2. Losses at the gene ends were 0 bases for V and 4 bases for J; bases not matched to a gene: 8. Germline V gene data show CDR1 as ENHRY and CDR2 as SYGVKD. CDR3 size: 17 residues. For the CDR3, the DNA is TGTGCCATCAGTGAGTCCCCTCCGGGACTAGCGACAGAGACCCAGTACTTC. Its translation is CAISESPPGLATETQYF.

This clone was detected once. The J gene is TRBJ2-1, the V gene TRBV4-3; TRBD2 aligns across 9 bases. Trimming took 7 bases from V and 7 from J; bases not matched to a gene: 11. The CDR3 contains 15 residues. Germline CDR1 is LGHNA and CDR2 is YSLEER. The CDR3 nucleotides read TGCGCCAGCAACGACGATAGCGGGAGTAGGAATGAGCAGTTCTTC. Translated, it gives CASNDDSGSRNEQFF.

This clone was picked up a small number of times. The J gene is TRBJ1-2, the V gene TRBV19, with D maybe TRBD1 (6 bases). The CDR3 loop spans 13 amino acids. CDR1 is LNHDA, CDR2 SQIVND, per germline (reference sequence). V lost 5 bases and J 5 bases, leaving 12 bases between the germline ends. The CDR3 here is CASSRDTSYGYTF. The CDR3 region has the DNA TGTGCCAGTAGTCGGGACACCAGTTATGGCTACACCTTC.

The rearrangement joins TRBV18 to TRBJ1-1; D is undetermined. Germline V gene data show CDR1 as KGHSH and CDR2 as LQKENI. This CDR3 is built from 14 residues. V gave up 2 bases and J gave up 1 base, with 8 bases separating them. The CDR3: CASSPFHGNTEAFF. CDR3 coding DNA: TGTGCCAGCTCACCATTTCACGGGAACACTGAAGCTTTCTTT. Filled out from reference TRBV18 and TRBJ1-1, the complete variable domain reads NAGVMQNPRHLVRRRGQEARLRCSPMKGHSHVYWYRQLPEEGLKFMVYLQKENIIDESGMPKERFSAEFPKEGPSILRIQQVVRGDSAAYFCASSPFHGNTEAFFGQGTRLTVV.

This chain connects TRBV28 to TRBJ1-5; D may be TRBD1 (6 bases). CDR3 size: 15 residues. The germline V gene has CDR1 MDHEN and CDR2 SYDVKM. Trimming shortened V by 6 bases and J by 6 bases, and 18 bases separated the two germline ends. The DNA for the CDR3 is TGTGCCAGCAGCCGCACGGGGGGCATGGTTCAGCCCCAGCATTTT. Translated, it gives CASSRTGGMVQPQHF.

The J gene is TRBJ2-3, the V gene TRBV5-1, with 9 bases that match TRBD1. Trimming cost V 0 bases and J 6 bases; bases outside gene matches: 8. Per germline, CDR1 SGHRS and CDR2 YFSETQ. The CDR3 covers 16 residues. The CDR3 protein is CASSLARGTGWDTQYF. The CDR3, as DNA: TGCGCCAGCAGCTTGGCCAGGGGGACAGGGTGGGATACGCAGTATTTT.

The CDR3 DNA sequence: TGTGCCAGCAGTGAAGCGGGAGCGAGCTCCTACAATGAGCAGTTCTTC. This codes for CASSEAGASSYNEQFF. This rearrangement joins TRBV9 to TRBJ2-1; 8 bases align to TRBD2. Germline V lookup: CDR1 SGDLS, CDR2 YYNGEE. The CDR3 has 16 amino acids. V was clipped by 5 bases and J by 0 bases; unmatched bases: 7.

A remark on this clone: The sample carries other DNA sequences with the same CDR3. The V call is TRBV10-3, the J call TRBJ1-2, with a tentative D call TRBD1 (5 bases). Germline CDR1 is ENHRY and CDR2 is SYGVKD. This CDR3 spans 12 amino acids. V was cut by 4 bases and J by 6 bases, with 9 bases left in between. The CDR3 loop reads CAISVSGDGYTF. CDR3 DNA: TGTGCCATCAGTGTTTCGGGGGATGGCTACACCTTC.